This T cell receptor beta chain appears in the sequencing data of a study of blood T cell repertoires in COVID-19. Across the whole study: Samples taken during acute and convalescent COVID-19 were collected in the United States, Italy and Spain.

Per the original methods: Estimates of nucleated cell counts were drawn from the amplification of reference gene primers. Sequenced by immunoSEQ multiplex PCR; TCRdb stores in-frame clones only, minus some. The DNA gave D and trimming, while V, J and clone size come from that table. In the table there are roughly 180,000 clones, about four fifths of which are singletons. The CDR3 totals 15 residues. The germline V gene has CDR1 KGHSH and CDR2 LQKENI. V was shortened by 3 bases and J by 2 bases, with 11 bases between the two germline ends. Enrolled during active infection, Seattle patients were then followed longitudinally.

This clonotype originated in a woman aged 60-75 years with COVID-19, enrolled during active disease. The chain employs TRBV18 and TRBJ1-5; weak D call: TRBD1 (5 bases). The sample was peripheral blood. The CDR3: CASSPARGGNQPQHF. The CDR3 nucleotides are TGTGCCAGCTCACCGGCCCGGGGGGGCAATCAGCCCCAGCATTTT.